Listed below are T cell receptor beta chains from one sample, sequenced in a study of shared clonotypes between healthy human individuals. Assay used: immunoSEQ multiplex PCR; TCRdb lists only in-frame clones, some missing. The sample has under 1 million clones; about 91% are singletons. Specimen: naive CD8+ T cells sorted from blood. The receptors were gathered from a man younger than 45 in good health. The CDR3 runs from the conserved cysteine through the conserved F or W. A clone size is listed for some rows: how often the clone was seen (once, few, many), or a class if it is expanded.

v_gene	j_gene	abundance	CDR3aa
TRBV4-1	TRBJ2-3	-	CASSQDNRAVTDTQYF
TRBV7-3	TRBJ1-3	-	CASSLTTGGGGNTIYF
TRBV6-5	TRBJ2-2	-	CASKAETGELFF
TRBV9	TRBJ1-3	-	CASSGTDRGPYSGNTIYF
TRBV5-1	TRBJ2-1	-	CASSLGDRPYNEQFF
TRBV5-1	TRBJ2-1	-	CASSQVTSGYNEQFF
TRBV27	TRBJ2-5	-	CASSPTSGLQETQYF
TRBV7-3	TRBJ2-1	-	CASSLRLAGDFNEQFF
TRBV5-1	TRBJ2-3	-	CASSSTSTDTQYF
TRBV14	TRBJ2-1	-	CASSQEWFRTSGSHEQFF
TRBV7-9	TRBJ2-1	-	CASSPRPGSAPHYNEQFF
TRBV5-1	TRBJ2-7	-	CASSQTGGIYEQYF
TRBV28	TRBJ2-1	-	CASSFRGGAKQFF
TRBV11-2	TRBJ2-7	-	CASSPRTHGEQYF
TRBV29-1	TRBJ2-7	-	CSVELWGPLGFYEQYF
TRBV10-2	TRBJ1-5	few	CASTGGQVSNQPQHF
TRBV4-3	TRBJ1-4	-	CASSQGVGEGEKLFF
TRBV20-1	TRBJ2-1	-	CSARDWNEQFF
TRBV7-8	TRBJ1-5	once	CASSQEGWVSNQPQHF
TRBV4-1	TRBJ2-7	-	CASSQDWLASGDGYEQYF
TRBV5-1	TRBJ2-5	-	CASSEKQGQQETQYF
TRBV6-6	TRBJ2-1	few	CASNDGLNSYNEQFF
TRBV4-3	TRBJ1-5	-	CASSQVKIDREGQPQHF
TRBV27	TRBJ2-7	-	CASSFRLSGRYEQYF
TRBV7-9	TRBJ2-4	-	CASSLQTGLAKNIQYF
TRBV30	TRBJ2-3	-	CAWSWRAGLDTQYF
TRBV27	TRBJ2-7	-	CASSLVAPGSYEQYF
TRBV30	TRBJ1-1	-	CAWKHGGRTEAFF
TRBV27	TRBJ2-7	-	CASSLTSGSLYEQYF
TRBV29-1	TRBJ2-7	-	CSVAGTYEQYF